This paragraph covers one T cell receptor (beta chain) sequence. In the authors' workflow: Researchers report that nucleated cell counts were estimated from reference gene primer amplification. Clones were sequenced by immunoSEQ multiplex PCR, and TCRdb holds only the in-frame ones, with some missing. The V and J calls and clone size come from that table; D and trimming were worked out from the DNA. The table has some 130,000 clones, 80% to 90% seen once. This specimen belongs to a study of blood T cell repertoires in COVID-19. The overall study: The United States, Italy and Spain supplied acute and convalescent COVID-19 samples. Sample material is recorded as cDNA or gDNA derived from T cells, B-cell-depleted T cells, or PBMCs.

The CDR3 consists of 18 residues. The V end was cut by 0 bases, the J end by 0 bases, with 17 bases between. Germline V gene sequence: CDR1 SGHAT, CDR2 FQNNGV. The receptor was isolated from a man aged 55 to 70 with active or convalescent COVID-19. The sequencing input was peripheral blood. The J gene is TRBJ1-1, the V gene TRBV11-2; possible D gene TRBD1, 5 bases. In nucleotides, the CDR3 is TGTGCCAGCAGCTTAGATCGCAGGGTTTCCCTCATGAACACTGAAGCTTTCTTT. Translation gives CASSLDRRVSLMNTEAFF.